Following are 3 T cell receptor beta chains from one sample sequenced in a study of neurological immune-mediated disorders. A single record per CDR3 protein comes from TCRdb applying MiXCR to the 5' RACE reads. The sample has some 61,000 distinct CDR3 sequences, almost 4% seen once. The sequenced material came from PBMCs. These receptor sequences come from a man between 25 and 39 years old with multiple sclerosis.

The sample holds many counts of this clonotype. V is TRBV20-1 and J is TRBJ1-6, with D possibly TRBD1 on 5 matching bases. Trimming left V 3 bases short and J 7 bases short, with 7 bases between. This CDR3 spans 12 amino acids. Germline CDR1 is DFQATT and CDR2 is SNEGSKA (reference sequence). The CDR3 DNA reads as TGCAGTGCTAGGGGGGAGAATTCACCCCTCCACTTT. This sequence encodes CSARGENSPLHF.

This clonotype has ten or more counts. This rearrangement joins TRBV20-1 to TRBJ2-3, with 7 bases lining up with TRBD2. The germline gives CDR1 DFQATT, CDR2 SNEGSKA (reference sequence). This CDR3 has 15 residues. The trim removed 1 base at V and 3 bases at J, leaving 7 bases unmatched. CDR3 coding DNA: TGCAGTGCTAGAGGTGTGCTAGCGGCTACAGATACGCAGTATTTT. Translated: CSARGVLAATDTQYF.

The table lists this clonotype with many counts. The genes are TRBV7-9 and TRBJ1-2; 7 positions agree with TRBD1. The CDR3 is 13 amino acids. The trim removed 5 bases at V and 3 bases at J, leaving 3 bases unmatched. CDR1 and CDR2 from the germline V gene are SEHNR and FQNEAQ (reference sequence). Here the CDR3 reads CASSQGQYYGYTF. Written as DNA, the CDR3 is TGTGCCAGCAGCCAGGGACAGTACTATGGCTACACCTTC.